These 22 T cell receptor beta chains were sequenced from one sample in a study of T cell responses to AZD1222 COVID-19 vaccine. Measured with immunoSEQ multiplex PCR; TCRdb has only the in-frame clones, and not every one. The table shows roughly 150,000 clones, with about 92% occurring only once. The specimen comprised peripheral blood, sampled on day 0 of AZD1222 vaccination. The receptors here all came from an adult in good health.

This chain uses TRBV2 with TRBJ1-2, with 10 bases aligning to TRBD1. Germline CDR1 SNHLY, CDR2 FYNNEI. V dropped 7 bases and J dropped 6; count of bases not matched to a gene: 5. This CDR3 is built from 13 residues. CDR3 in DNA: TGTGCCAGCATCGGACAGGGGGATGATGGCTACACCTTC. Translating it yields CASIGQGDDGYTF.

The chain links TRBV11-2 to TRBJ1-6, with D unclear. V was shortened by 8 bases and J by 7 bases, with 12 bases between the two germline ends. The CDR3 is made up of 13 amino acids. The V gene's germline CDR1 is SGHAT and CDR2 FQNNGV. CDR3 in amino acids: CASGIGVNSPLHF. As DNA, the CDR3 is TGTGCCAGCGGGATCGGAGTGAATTCACCCCTCCACTTT. Full variable domain (missing parts from reference TRBV11-2 and TRBJ1-6): EAGVAQSPRYKIIEKRQSVAFWCNPISGHATLYWYQQILGQGPKLLIQFQNNGVVDDSQLPKDRFSAERLKGVDSTLKIQPAKLEDSAVYLCASGIGVNSPLHFGNGTRLTVT.

CDR3 amino acids: CASSWAGERFF. The CDR3 bases are TGTGCCAGTAGTTGGGCGGGGGAGCGATTCTTC. The V call is TRBV19, the J call TRBJ2-1; 7 nucleotides align to TRBD2. The CDR3 is 11 amino acids. V was clipped by 5 bases and J by 16 bases; unmatched bases: 8. Germline loops: CDR1 LNHDA, CDR2 SQIVND (reference sequence).

The chain uses TRBV5-6 and TRBJ2-7, with 9 bases matching TRBD1. CDR3 size: 15 residues. The ends lost 5 bases at V and 5 bases at J; junction bases unmatched: 11. The germline V gene has CDR1 SGHDT and CDR2 YYEEEE. This chain's CDR3 is CASSFGDRAFHEQYF. DNA of the CDR3: TGTGCCAGCAGTTTTGGGGACAGGGCGTTCCACGAGCAGTACTTC.

The V gene is TRBV19, the J gene TRBJ1-1; possible D gene TRBD1, 6 bases. This CDR3 has 15 amino acids. Per the germline V gene, CDR1 is LNHDA and CDR2 is SQIVND (reference sequence). V was pared by 1 base and J by 5 bases, with 14 bases between. DNA of the CDR3: TGTGCCAGTAGTATAGGGTGGCAGGGGATGACTGAAGCTTTCTTT. Its protein is CASSIGWQGMTEAFF. The variable domain in full, with the rest retrieved from reference TRBV19 and TRBJ1-1, is DGGITQSPKYLFRKEGQNVTLSCEQNLNHDAMYWYRQDPGQGLRLIYYSQIVNDFQKGDIAEGYSVSREKKESFPLTVTSAQKNPTAFYLCASSIGWQGMTEAFFGQGTRLTVV.

The chain couples TRBV13 to TRBJ2-7; D might be TRBD2 (6 bases). Trimming left V 0 bases short and J 5 bases short, with 11 bases between. The CDR3 has 14 amino acids. CDR1 and CDR2 from the germline V gene are PRHDT and FYEKMQ (reference sequence). The CDR3 nucleotides are TGTGCCAGCAGCTTAGGCGGGACTTCGAACGAGCAGTACTTC. This encodes CASSLGGTSNEQYF.

This chain connects TRBV28 to TRBJ2-7; D not resolved. V dropped 7 bases and J dropped 0 bases, with 16 bases sitting between them. The V gene's germline CDR1 is MDHEN and CDR2 SYDVKM. The CDR3 spans 15 residues. CDR3 amino acids: CASISSTESSYEQYF. DNA for the CDR3: TGTGCCAGCATAAGTTCAACCGAGAGCTCCTACGAGCAGTACTTC.

The rearrangement uses TRBV6-1 and TRBJ1-5; tentative D call: TRBD1 (5 bases). Trimming left V 2 bases short and J 2 bases short, with 7 bases between. The CDR3 contains 14 residues. Germline CDR1 reads MNHNS; CDR2 reads SASEGT. Here the CDR3 reads CASSEWGGNQPQHF. The CDR3 region has the DNA TGTGCCAGCAGTGAATGGGGGGGCAATCAGCCCCAGCATTTT.

This chain connects TRBV24-1 to TRBJ2-3; 13 bases map to TRBD2. CDR1 and CDR2 (germline): KGHDR, SFDVKD. V shed 5 bases and J 1 base; nucleotides not matched to a gene: 8. CDR3 length equals 18 residues. The CDR3 DNA reads as TGTGCCACCAGTGCCAGTACGGGACTAGCGGGGTGCACAGATACGCAGTATTTT. It is translated as CATSASTGLAGCTDTQYF.

This chain links TRBV6-2 or TRBV6-3 with TRBJ1-5; D is unresolved. The CDR3 has 14 residues. Between the trimmed V and J ends, which lost 2 bases and 4 bases, there was a span of 9 bases. CDR1 is MNHEY, CDR2 SVGEGT, per germline. The CDR3 here is CASSYRVRNQPQHF. The CDR3 DNA reads as TGTGCCAGCAGTTACAGGGTTAGGAATCAGCCCCAGCATTTT.

V is TRBV3-1 (or the pseudogene TRBV3-2) and J is TRBJ1-4; 9 bases map to TRBD1. V lost 2 bases and J lost 6; bases outside the gene matches: 10. CDR3 length: 17 residues. Germline assignment: CDR1 LGHDT and CDR2 YNNKEL (reference sequence). The CDR3 spells CASSQSPLQGADEKLFF. The CDR3 DNA follows: TGTGCCAGCAGCCAATCGCCCCTACAGGGGGCTGATGAAAAACTGTTTTTT.

This chain uses TRBV5-1 with TRBJ2-4; possibly TRBD1 or TRBD2 for D (6 bases each). CDR1 is SGHRS and CDR2 is YFSETQ in the germline V gene. CDR3 length: 13 amino acids. V lost 7 bases and J lost 6, with 14 bases in between. For the CDR3, the DNA is TGCGCCAGCCAATTTGAGGGGGGAAACATTCAGTACTTC. This encodes CASQFEGGNIQYF.

The chain carries TRBV4-3 and TRBJ2-1; TRBD2 matches at 9 bases. The CDR3 loop spans 18 amino acids. J was trimmed by 4 bases and V by 1 base; bases with no gene match: 11. Looked up from germline, CDR1 is LGHNA and CDR2 is YSLEER. The CDR3 protein is CASSQGWVAGDTYNEQFF. CDR3 DNA: TGCGCCAGCAGCCAAGGCTGGGTAGCGGGGGACACGTACAATGAGCAGTTCTTC.

The chain joins TRBV5-1 to TRBJ1-6; D remains unclear. Germline lookup yields CDR1 SGHRS and CDR2 YFSETQ. The CDR3 consists of 13 residues. The germline V and J ends were trimmed by 0 bases and 8 bases, with 6 bases remaining between them. The CDR3 DNA sequence: TGCGCCAGCAGCTTGGAGACGGATTCACCCCTCCACTTT. It specifies CASSLETDSPLHF.

The chain's CDR3 is CASSVGLAGSDEQFF. The CDR3 DNA reads TGTGCCAGCAGCGTGGGACTAGCGGGGTCTGATGAGCAGTTCTTC. V is TRBV5-4 and J is TRBJ2-1, with TRBD2 matching over 13 bases. Germline CDR1 is SGHNT and CDR2 is YYREEE (reference sequence). After removal of 4 bases from V and 8 bases from J, the junction contained 6 bases not matched to a gene. The CDR3 consists of 15 residues.

The CDR3 here is CASSSLAEAQYF. The CDR3, as DNA: TGTGCCAGCAGCTCCCTAGCCGAGGCGCAGTATTTT. V is TRBV11-3 and J is TRBJ2-3, with D possibly matching TRBD2 (5 bases). Germline V gene lookup returns CDR1 SGHNT and CDR2 YENEEA. The CDR3 has 12 residues. Trimming shortened V by 4 bases and J by 10 bases, and 12 bases separated the two germline ends. Drawing the rest from reference TRBV11-3 and TRBJ2-3, the complete variable domain is EAGVVQSPRYKIIEKKQPVAFWCNPISGHNTLYWYLQNLGQGPELLIRYENEEAVDDSQLPKDRFSAERLKGVDSTLKIQPAELGDSAVYLCASSSLAEAQYFGPGTRLTVL.

The genes are TRBV19 and TRBJ2-3, with D unresolved. The germline CDR1 and CDR2 sequences are LNHDA and SQIVND (reference sequence). Between the trimmed V and J ends, which lost 6 bases and 0 bases, there was a span of 10 bases. The CDR3 contains 14 residues. The CDR3 sequence: CASSALLSTDTQYF. The CDR3 bases are TGTGCCAGTAGCGCGCTACTCAGCACAGATACGCAGTATTTT.

CDR3 sequence: CASSLGGSGVPYEQYF. CDR3 nucleotide sequence: TGTGCCAGCAGCTTAGGCGGTAGCGGGGTCCCCTACGAGCAGTACTTC. The gene calls are TRBV7-8 and TRBJ2-7; TRBD2 aligns across 8 bases. CDR3 length: 16 amino acids. With 1 base clipped from V and 2 bases from J, the junction kept 7 bases outside the gene matches. Germline loops: CDR1 SGHVS, CDR2 FQNEAQ.

The chain is built from TRBV29-1 and TRBJ1-6; 7 positions match TRBD1. The CDR3 length is 14 residues. Germline V CDR1 and CDR2: SQVTM, ANQGSEA. The V gene end was trimmed by 7 bases and the J gene end by 4 bases; junction bases not matched to a gene: 7. CDR3 DNA: TGCAGCGGGTTCCAGGGGGTGTATAATTCACCCCTCCACTTT. Translated, it gives CSGFQGVYNSPLHF.

The genes are TRBV9 and TRBJ2-7, with 7 bases lining up with TRBD1. The CDR3 is made up of 16 amino acids. Germline V lookup: CDR1 SGDLS, CDR2 YYNGEE. V lost 0 bases to trimming and J lost 4 bases; unmatched junction nucleotides: 10. The CDR3 loop reads CASSVGSAGGRYEQYF. The CDR3 bases are TGTGCCAGCAGCGTAGGGTCGGCAGGGGGACGGTACGAGCAGTACTTC.

This chain uses TRBV2 with TRBJ1-1, with 7 bases matching TRBD1. From germline, CDR1 is SNHLY and CDR2 FYNNEI. CDR3 size: 13 residues. The J segment lost 5 bases and the V segment lost 7 bases, leaving 7 bases of the junction unmatched. The CDR3 sequence: CASKAGGETEAFF. The CDR3 DNA is TGTGCCAGCAAAGCAGGGGGGGAGACTGAAGCTTTCTTT. Combining the CDR3 with reference TRBV2 and TRBJ1-1 gives the whole variable domain EPEVTQTPSHQVTQMGQEVILRCVPISNHLYFYWYRQILGQKVEFLVSFYNNEISEKSEIFDDQFSVERPDGSNFTLKIRSTKLEDSAMYFCASKAGGETEAFFGQGTRLTVV.

This rearrangement joins TRBV30 to TRBJ1-4; D remains unclear. With 3 bases removed from V and 7 bases from J, the gap between germline ends came to 21 bases. Germline CDR1 reads GTSNPN; CDR2 reads SVGIG (reference sequence). The CDR3 extends over 16 amino acids. Here the CDR3 DNA reads TGTGCCTGGAGCCCCCCGGACTCTAGAACGGGTGAAAAACTGTTTTTT. It codes for CAWSPPDSRTGEKLFF.